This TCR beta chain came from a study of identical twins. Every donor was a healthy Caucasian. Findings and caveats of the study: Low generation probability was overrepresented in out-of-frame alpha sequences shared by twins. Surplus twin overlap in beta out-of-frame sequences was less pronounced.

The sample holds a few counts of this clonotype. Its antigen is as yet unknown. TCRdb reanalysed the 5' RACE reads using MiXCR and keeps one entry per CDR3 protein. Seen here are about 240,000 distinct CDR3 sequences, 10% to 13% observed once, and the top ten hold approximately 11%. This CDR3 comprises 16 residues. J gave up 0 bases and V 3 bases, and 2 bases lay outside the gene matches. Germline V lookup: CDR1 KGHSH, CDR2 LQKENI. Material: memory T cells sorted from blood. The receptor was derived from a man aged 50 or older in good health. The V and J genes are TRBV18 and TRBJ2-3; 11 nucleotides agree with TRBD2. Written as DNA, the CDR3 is TGTGCCAGCTCACCCCGGACTAGCGGGAGCACAGATACGCAGTATTTT. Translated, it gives CASSPRTSGSTDTQYF.